Listed here are 3 T cell receptor beta chains from one sample, sequenced in a study of Ad26.COV2.S vaccination and SARS-CoV-2 variants. The data were produced by immunoSEQ multiplex PCR, yet TCRdb's version contains in-frame clones alone and is incomplete. The repertoire holds a few hundred thousand clones, around 87% seen once, with around 3.6% in the top ten. Indicated treatment: roughly 18 received Ad26.COV2.S at low or high dose, single or two shots; five or six received placebo; per-sample allocation not given. After the first vaccine or placebo injection, samples were drawn on day 63. The sample here was peripheral blood, taken in a trial of Ad26.COV2.S vaccine versus placebo. Source of these receptors: a person aged 18-60 years who received the Ad26.COV2.S COVID-19 vaccine or a placebo.

This chain connects TRBV5-1 to TRBJ1-1; TRBD1 is a possible D gene (6 bases). Trimming stripped 1 base from V and 7 bases from J, with 11 bases between. The CDR3 is 13 amino acids. Germline V gene lookup returns CDR1 SGHRS and CDR2 YFSETQ. As DNA, the CDR3 is TGCGCCAGCAGCTTGATAGGGACAAGTGAAGCTTTCTTT. Protein product: CASSLIGTSEAFF.

This clone was observed once. This chain uses TRBV7-9 with TRBJ2-5; 9 bases align to TRBD2. CDR1 SEHNR and CDR2 FQNEAQ come from the germline V gene (reference sequence). The V and J ends lost 5 bases and 1 base, in that order; junction bases with no gene match: 5. The CDR3 runs to 15 residues. The CDR3 here is CASSPGRGGQETQYF. CDR3 sequence (DNA): TGTGCCAGCAGCCCCGGGCGGGGGGGCCAAGAGACCCAGTACTTC. Based on the CDR3 plus reference TRBV7-9 and TRBJ2-5, the full variable domain is DTGVSQNPRHKITKRGQNVTFRCDPISEHNRLYWYRQTLGQGPEFLTYFQNEAQLEKSRLLSDRFSAERPKGSFSTLEIQRTEQGDSAMYLCASSPGRGGQETQYFGPGTRLLVL.

This chain joins TRBV27 and TRBJ1-5; the match to TRBD1 covers 11 bases. This CDR3 has 15 residues. Germline values: CDR1 MNHEY, CDR2 SMNVEV (reference sequence). V lost 8 bases to trimming and J lost 2 bases; unmatched junction nucleotides: 5. CDR3 DNA: TGTGCCAGCCGGACAGGGGGCGCGGGCAATCAGCCCCAGCATTTT. Translation: CASRTGGAGNQPQHF.